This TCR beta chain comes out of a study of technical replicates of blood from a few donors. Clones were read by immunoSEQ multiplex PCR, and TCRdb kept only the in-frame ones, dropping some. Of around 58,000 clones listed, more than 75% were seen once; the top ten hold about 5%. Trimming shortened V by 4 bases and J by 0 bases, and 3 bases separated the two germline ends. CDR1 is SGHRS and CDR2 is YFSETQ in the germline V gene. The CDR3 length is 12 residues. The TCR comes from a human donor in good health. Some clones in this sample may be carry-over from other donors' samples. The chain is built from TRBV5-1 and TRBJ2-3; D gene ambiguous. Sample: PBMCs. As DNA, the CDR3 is TGCGCCAGCAGCCAGAGCACAGATACGCAGTATTTT. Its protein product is CASSQSTDTQYF.